This TCR beta chain derives from a study of cytomegalovirus exposure and HLA in healthy donors (dated by TCRdb to 2016 to 2017). With regard to the full study: According to an earlier analysis of 550 to 700 of the donors, 150 million to 200 million T cells yielded some 110 million unique TCR beta sequences and approximately 300 Gb of sequence data. An early release covering just under 650 HLA-typed donors comprised about 300 gigabases of sequencing data and around 80 million unique TCR sequences. Among the approximately 400 genotyped donors, around 81% belonged to the genetic ancestry cluster associated with self-reported Caucasian donors. The study aimed to test whether signatures of past pathogen exposure could be identified by cataloging public T cell receptors. The T cell repertoires of 666 subjects were profiled by immunosequencing and related to cytomegalovirus serostatus. A separate validation cohort of about 110 different subjects was used in addition to the roughly 700-subject first cohort. The study combined high-throughput TCR immunosequencing, statistical association of individual TCRs with disease status, and machine learning to predict cytomegalovirus infection status. A later analysis re-analyzed previously published TCR beta repertoires from approximately 700 donors and added high-resolution HLA genotyping to study TCR occurrence patterns. Rather than drawing on any new phenotypic data, the later analysis identified candidate immune exposures from TCR beta sequences and the way those sequences occurred across donors. In an earlier analysis of 500 to 650 of the donors, high-throughput TCR beta sequencing was used to judge whether each TCR beta V gene segment behaved as functional or pseudogenic. Alongside the repertoire data, information on donor age, sex, ethnicity and CMV serostatus was compiled. A later genetic analysis took genome-wide SNP genotypes for 398 of the 666 donors and used that subset as a discovery cohort. All discovery cohort repertoires had been generated using a single sequencing platform. Class I and class II HLA loci were covered by the typing at four-digit resolution. The number of donors typed differed by locus, with about 629-630 for A, B, C, DRB1 and DQB1, roughly 550 for DQA1, over 600 for DPA1, and some 470 for DPB1. Four to six DR-DQ haplotypes were handled as single units for association and clustering, since linkage in the cohort was strong. On average, about 200,000 unique TCR beta nucleotide sequences were sequenced per donor among about 400 genotyped donors of the cohort, with 15% to 20% of those sequences being non-productive. Summary of the overall study and its limitations: Some IMGT-functional V segments, including TRBV6-2 and TRBV6-3, could not be distinguished by the 87-base-pair reads and were therefore excluded. A later analysis found that most CMV-associated TCR beta chains appeared HLA-restricted, with HLA associations seemingly driven largely by CMV exposure. Because counts were too low, about 15 rarely observed V segments, including chromosome 9 orphons, were left out of the earlier analysis of a few hundred of the donors. Specific HLA alleles were associated with 16,951 TCR beta sequences at a false discovery rate of 0.05 in a later analysis. A group of highly shared sequence variants was considered likely to be a technical artifact of the sequencing pipeline. Most TCR sequences were observed very rarely across donors, whereas some public TCRs were present in many individuals. The classifier was reported to diagnose cytomegalovirus status with high specificity and sensitivity in both the original cohort and the validation cohort. A further reported finding was that TCR beta sequences accurately predicted the HLA-A and HLA-B alleles for most subjects in the first cohort. According to the authors, the approach could potentially be generalized to other disease states and immunological phenotypes. Because HLA typing was unavailable for some donors at each locus, only the typed subset was used in association tests. The study gave a list of some 150 TCR beta chains associated with cytomegalovirus. A later analysis found that HLA-associated TCR beta chains were more clonally expanded and had lower generation probabilities than equally common non-associated chains. The only immune exposure information available for the cohort was CMV serostatus. A later analysis reported that several top co-occurrence clusters appeared linked to parvovirus B19, influenza, CMV and Epstein-Barr virus. In this cohort, only TCR beta chains were sequenced, and detectable features were limited by the absence of alpha or paired-chain data. A few of the identified cytomegalovirus-associated TCR beta chains were confirmed in vitro to be specific for cytomegalovirus antigens. A later genetic analysis associated a missense DCLRE1C variant with V-gene and J-gene trimming of TCR beta chains, and an independent cohort replicated the association. Correlated functional status among segregating V segments might be attributable to linkage disequilibrium, but an unknown experimental factor could not be ruled out. In a later genetic analysis, fewer N-insertions in productive TCRs were reported among donors in an Asian-associated ancestry cluster than the approximately 670-donor mean. Broadly in line with IMGT annotations, most TCR beta V segments showed up in productive rearrangements about 90% or about 30% of the time in an earlier analysis of some 590 of the donors. Assigning TCR associations to individual alleles was difficult when HLA alleles, especially DR and DQ, strongly co-occurred. A later analysis found that TCR association rates varied across HLA loci, with DRB1 alleles showing the most associated TCRs and HLA-C alleles the fewest. Sequencing depth was assumed to be roughly uniform across donors in the presence/absence analyses, though that assumption may not hold.

Libraries were constructed by the immunoSEQ multiplex PCR assay. A mixture of 60 forward primers for TCR Vbeta segments and 13 reverse primers for TCR Jbeta segments was used in the multiplex PCR. A multiplex PCR assay on genomic DNA amplified the CDR3 region of rearranged TCR beta genes. On the Illumina HiSeq System, the amplified TCR beta libraries were sequenced as 87-base-pair reads. The paper's processing steps were these. A later analysis counted some 80 million unique TCR beta chains across the 640 or so repertoires, and around 9.9 million of these chains were shared by at least two donors. Raw reads were error-corrected and collapsed into unique sequences by a nearest-neighbor algorithm in which closely related sequences were merged to remove PCR and sequencing errors. V, D and J gene segments were assigned by aligning CDR3 sequences to IMGT reference sequences. Each retained sequence needed at least a six-nucleotide match to both a V gene segment and a J gene segment. A rearrangement was called productive if the CDR3 had no stop codons and remained in frame with V and J, and every other rearrangement was called non-productive. CDR3 was defined by IMGT convention, running from the second conserved V-encoded cysteine to the conserved J-encoded phenylalanine. The earlier analysis of more than 450 of the donors excluded sequences that lacked an unambiguous match to a single V gene segment. In an earlier analysis of about 590 of the donors, a V segment was called functional when productive rearrangements were above 56.7%, and segregating when the standard deviation between donors exceeded 5%. A statistical classification framework was developed to diagnose cytomegalovirus status using the catalog of TCR beta chain sequences. In a later analysis, TCR nucleotide sequences were compared against IMGT/GENE-DB human TR gene sequences so that V and J genes could be assigned. In a later analysis, CDR3 sequences and most-parsimonious VDJ recombination scenarios were assigned using the TCRdist pipeline. In a later analysis, each TCR beta chain was defined by its CDR3 amino acid sequence together with its V-gene family, and reads without a unique V-gene family were excluded. As a way to deal with suspected cross-contamination and a sequencing artifact, a later analysis dropped 450 to 600 nucleotide sequences that were highly shared and had low generation probability. In a later analysis, a clonal expansion index for each public chain was calculated from normalized within-repertoire ranks of inferred template counts. In a later analysis, generation probabilities were computed using a VDJ recombination model fitted to out-of-frame rearrangements, and the results were checked against IGoR. Hypergeometric tests were used in a later analysis to score TCR-TCR, TCR-HLA and TCR-CMV co-occurrence, with a repertoire-size bias correction applied to the TCR pairs. False discovery rates were estimated in a later analysis by permuting HLA or CMV assignments 20 times. A later analysis grouped co-occurring TCRs with DBSCAN, adding TCRdist sequence similarity when clustering within HLA-allele-positive subsets. Repertoires with fewer than 30,000 or more than 120,000 public chains, plus five repertoires with anomalous nucleotide sharing, were excluded from co-occurrence clustering. The table comes from immuneACCESS by way of TCRdb, which keeps in-frame sequences with V and J called. Part of the clones is missing from these tables; in studies checked, under half for an unresolved V gene and the rest for unknown reasons. That table supplies the V and J calls and clone size; D and trimming were determined from the DNA. For this sample the table gives 54,000 or so clones, of which about 73% were detected only once. The leading ten clones occupy less than 20% of the sample.

As to this clone: Its antigen is still unknown. No clone much larger than this one lies a single base away; base qualities are absent.

CDR1 and CDR2 were assigned from the germline V gene as SQVTM and ANQGSEA. The CDR3, cysteine through phenylalanine, is 13 amino acids long. The kept DNA is CDR3 alone, 39 bases in frame from the first base. Cut back by 5 bases and 1 base, the V and J ends lie 11 bases apart. In total, approximately 610 healthy bone marrow donors made up the cohort. All cohort members were sampled while nominally healthy, although unrecorded immune exposures were likely present. The donor tested CMV seropositive, placing the donor among the 250 to 350 seropositive members of the cohort. A peripheral blood sample was provided by each donor, and peripheral blood mononuclear cells were used for TCR beta sequencing. Genomic DNA extraction from the blood cell samples was performed with the Qiagen DNeasy Blood Extraction Kit.

This sequence uses TRBV29-1 and TRBJ1-1; a tentative D call is TRBD1 (5 bases match). The sample was PBMCs. The TCR was taken from a woman aged 60 to 75 in good health and CMV-seropositive. The sequenced DNA is TGCAGCGTTTTGACAGATACGAACACTGAAGCTTTCTTT. This is translated as CSVLTDTNTEAFF. This CDR3, with the reference TRBV29-1 and TRBJ1-1 proteins standing in past its ends, gives the full variable domain SAVISQKPSRDICQRGTSLTIQCQVDSQVTMMFWYRQQPGQSLTLIATANQGSEATYESGFVIDKFPISRPNLTFSTLTVSNMSPEDSSIYLCSVLTDTNTEAFFGQGTRLTVV.